This T cell receptor (beta chain) derives from a study of technical replicates of blood from a few donors. Sequencing was performed with immunoSEQ multiplex PCR; in TCRdb, only in-frame clones are kept and a portion is missing. The sample lists about 62,000 clones, approximately 89% occurring once. In germline, CDR1 is SGHNT, CDR2 YENEEA. The CDR3 runs 14 residues. After removal of 3 bases from V and 5 bases from J, the junction contained 0 bases not matched to a gene. The chain has TRBV11-3 and TRBJ2-1; 11 bases match TRBD2. Source material: PBMCs. The receptor was derived from a human donor in good health. Some clones in this sample may be carry-over from other donors' samples. The CDR3 reads CASSFSGGDNEQFF. The DNA for the CDR3 is TGTGCCAGCAGCTTTAGCGGGGGGGACAATGAGCAGTTCTTC.